The rows below give T cell receptor beta chains drawn from one sample of a study of beta chain features in type 1 diabetes. Using immunoSEQ multiplex PCR, the repertoire was profiled, and TCRdb retains in-frame clones only, with some absent. The sample shows roughly 700,000 clones, 10% to 15% of them seen only once. Sequencing was carried out using naive CD4+ T cells from blood. All receptors derive from a man aged 18-30 years with type 1 diabetes. Both conserved end residues are part of each CDR3. Fields, in order: clone size, J gene, V gene, D gene, CDR3 protein, CDR3 DNA. A D gene is named only where the DNA matches it firmly. Clone size is stated in some rows and not others, as once, few, many or a class when expanded.

clone size: NA
J gene: TRBJ1-3
V gene: TRBV28
D gene: NA
CDR3 protein: CASRSSGNTIYF
CDR3 DNA: TGTGCCAGCAGAAGCTCTGGAAACACCATATATTTT

clone size: few
J gene: TRBJ2-5
V gene: TRBV30
D gene: TRBD1
CDR3 protein: CAWSVTGGRETQYF
CDR3 DNA: TGTGCCTGGAGTGTTACAGGGGGCCGGGAGACCCAGTACTTC

clone size: few
J gene: TRBJ1-1
V gene: TRBV4-1
D gene: NA
CDR3 protein: CASSPPRATDFNTEAFF
CDR3 DNA: TGCGCCAGCAGCCCTCCCAGGGCCACCGACTTCAACACTGAAGCTTTCTTT

clone size: NA
J gene: TRBJ1-5
V gene: TRBV28
D gene: NA
CDR3 protein: CASSGGANQPQHF
CDR3 DNA: TGTGCCTCCTCGGGGGGCGCGAACCAGCCCCAGCATTTT

clone size: NA
J gene: TRBJ1-1
V gene: TRBV29-1
D gene: TRBD1
CDR3 protein: CSVVWRDRGRSEAFF
CDR3 DNA: TGCAGCGTTGTGTGGAGAGACAGGGGGCGTAGTGAAGCTTTCTTT

clone size: few
J gene: TRBJ2-5
V gene: TRBV11-2
D gene: NA
CDR3 protein: CASSLISETQYF
CDR3 DNA: TGTGCCAGCAGCTTGATCTCAGAGACCCAGTACTTC

clone size: few
J gene: TRBJ1-2
V gene: TRBV9
D gene: NA
CDR3 protein: CASSAGPMDYGYTF
CDR3 DNA: TGTGCCAGCAGCGCCGGACCGATGGACTATGGCTACACCTTC

clone size: few
J gene: TRBJ2-3
V gene: TRBV29-1
D gene: TRBD1
CDR3 protein: CSTGQGYRTDTQYF
CDR3 DNA: TGCAGCACCGGACAGGGCTACCGTACAGATACGCAGTATTTT

clone size: NA
J gene: TRBJ2-7
V gene: TRBV6-5
D gene: TRBD1
CDR3 protein: CASRRDRDYEQYF
CDR3 DNA: TGTGCCAGCAGGCGCGACAGGGACTACGAGCAGTACTTC

clone size: NA
J gene: TRBJ1-2
V gene: TRBV19
D gene: NA
CDR3 protein: CASSINRGTNYGYTF
CDR3 DNA: TGTGCCAGTAGTATAAATCGGGGGACGAACTATGGCTACACCTTC

clone size: NA
J gene: TRBJ2-5
V gene: TRBV7-2
D gene: TRBD2
CDR3 protein: CASSWVGASGETQYF
CDR3 DNA: TGTGCCAGCAGCTGGGTGGGAGCTAGCGGGGAGACCCAGTACTTC

clone size: NA
J gene: TRBJ1-5
V gene: TRBV18
D gene: TRBD1
CDR3 protein: CASSGQGTDNQPQHF
CDR3 DNA: TGTGCCAGCTCAGGACAGGGAACGGACAATCAGCCCCAGCATTTT

clone size: few
J gene: TRBJ1-6
V gene: TRBV25-1
D gene: NA
CDR3 protein: CASSRGINSPLHF
CDR3 DNA: TGTGCCAGCAGTAGGGGGATCAATTCACCCCTCCACTTT

clone size: few
J gene: TRBJ1-2
V gene: TRBV9
D gene: NA
CDR3 protein: CASSGREVYGYTF
CDR3 DNA: TGTGCCAGCAGCGGCCGGGAGGTCTATGGCTACACCTTC

clone size: NA
J gene: TRBJ2-5
V gene: TRBV10-3
D gene: TRBD2
CDR3 protein: CAITEGRGAGETQYF
CDR3 DNA: TGTGCCATCACCGAGGGGAGGGGCGCGGGGGAGACCCAGTACTTC

clone size: few
J gene: TRBJ2-3
V gene: TRBV16
D gene: NA
CDR3 protein: CASSQSTGSDTQYF
CDR3 DNA: TGTGCCAGCAGCCAATCAACAGGGTCAGATACGCAGTATTTT

clone size: NA
J gene: TRBJ1-1
V gene: TRBV29-1
D gene: NA
CDR3 protein: CSVAGSEAFF
CDR3 DNA: TGCAGCGTCGCAGGGAGTGAAGCTTTCTTT

clone size: NA
J gene: TRBJ1-1
V gene: TRBV18
D gene: NA
CDR3 protein: CASSPTSGGVHTEAFF
CDR3 DNA: TGTGCCAGCTCACCTACCTCGGGAGGGGTGCACACTGAAGCTTTCTTT

clone size: few
J gene: TRBJ2-1
V gene: TRBV11-3
D gene: NA
CDR3 protein: CASSLRHNEQFF
CDR3 DNA: TGTGCCAGCAGCTTAAGGCACAATGAGCAGTTCTTC

clone size: few
J gene: TRBJ2-5
V gene: TRBV2
D gene: NA
CDR3 protein: CASSEETQYF
CDR3 DNA: TGTGCCAGCAGCGAAGAGACCCAGTACTTC

clone size: few
J gene: TRBJ1-6
V gene: TRBV2
D gene: TRBD1
CDR3 protein: CATSGQGQNSPLHF
CDR3 DNA: TGTGCCACGTCGGGACAGGGTCAAAATTCACCCCTCCACTTT

clone size: few
J gene: TRBJ2-1
V gene: TRBV28
D gene: TRBD1
CDR3 protein: CASSFQDRGIEFF
CDR3 DNA: TGTGCCAGCAGTTTCCAGGACAGGGGCATTGAGTTCTTC

clone size: few
J gene: TRBJ2-1
V gene: TRBV18
D gene: NA
CDR3 protein: CASSPDSRRANEQFF
CDR3 DNA: TGTGCCAGCTCGCCTGACTCGCGGCGGGCCAATGAGCAGTTCTTC

clone size: NA
J gene: TRBJ1-6
V gene: TRBV30
D gene: NA
CDR3 protein: CAWIGTVGSPLHF
CDR3 DNA: TGTGCCTGGATTGGGACGGTTGGTTCACCCCTCCACTTT

clone size: NA
J gene: TRBJ1-2
V gene: TRBV10-2
D gene: TRBD1
CDR3 protein: CASSPGQGGYGYTF
CDR3 DNA: TGCGCCAGCAGCCCAGGACAGGGAGGCTATGGCTACACCTTC

clone size: few
J gene: TRBJ1-5
V gene: TRBV2
D gene: NA
CDR3 protein: CASSIPNRANQPQHF
CDR3 DNA: TGTGCCAGCAGTATTCCCAACAGGGCCAATCAGCCCCAGCATTTT

clone size: NA
J gene: TRBJ1-2
V gene: TRBV7-2
D gene: NA
CDR3 protein: CASRQGASPYGYTF
CDR3 DNA: TGTGCCAGCAGGCAAGGGGCCTCCCCCTATGGCTACACCTTC

clone size: few
J gene: TRBJ2-3
V gene: TRBV5-1
D gene: NA
CDR3 protein: CASRRGSTDTQYF
CDR3 DNA: TGCGCCAGCCGTCGGGGTAGCACAGATACGCAGTATTTT

clone size: NA
J gene: TRBJ1-1
V gene: TRBV2
D gene: NA
CDR3 protein: CASSKDTTVTEAFF
CDR3 DNA: TGTGCCAGCAGTAAGGACACCACCGTGACTGAAGCTTTCTTT

clone size: NA
J gene: TRBJ1-1
V gene: TRBV30
D gene: NA
CDR3 protein: CAWSVARTSWATEAFF
CDR3 DNA: TGTGCCTGGAGTGTAGCCCGGACCTCTTGGGCCACTGAAGCTTTCTTT

clone size: NA
J gene: TRBJ1-1
V gene: TRBV2
D gene: TRBD1
CDR3 protein: CASMGQENTEAFF
CDR3 DNA: TGTGCCAGCATGGGACAGGAGAACACTGAAGCTTTCTTT

clone size: NA
J gene: TRBJ1-2
V gene: TRBV4-2
D gene: NA
CDR3 protein: CASSQDPGKGRLNGYTF
CDR3 DNA: TGTGCCAGCAGCCAAGATCCAGGGAAAGGACGGCTTAATGGCTACACCTTC

clone size: few
J gene: TRBJ1-1
V gene: TRBV29-1
D gene: NA
CDR3 protein: CSVEEGRENTEAFF
CDR3 DNA: TGCAGCGTTGAAGAAGGCCGTGAGAACACTGAAGCTTTCTTT

clone size: NA
J gene: TRBJ2-5
V gene: TRBV12-5
D gene: NA
CDR3 protein: CASGFTKETQYF
CDR3 DNA: TGTGCTAGTGGTTTTACTAAAGAGACCCAGTACTTC

clone size: NA
J gene: TRBJ2-7
V gene: TRBV7-9
D gene: NA
CDR3 protein: CASSSGGWRGEEQYF
CDR3 DNA: TGTGCCAGCAGCTCCGGCGGGTGGCGGGGAGAGGAGCAGTACTTC

clone size: NA
J gene: TRBJ2-5
V gene: TRBV6-5
D gene: NA
CDR3 protein: CASSPASRQETQYF
CDR3 DNA: TGTGCCAGCAGCCCCGCCAGCCGCCAAGAGACCCAGTACTTC

clone size: few
J gene: TRBJ2-1
V gene: TRBV19
D gene: NA
CDR3 protein: CASSPQGGNEQFF
CDR3 DNA: TGTGCCAGTAGTCCCCAGGGAGGCAATGAGCAGTTCTTC

clone size: few
J gene: TRBJ2-5
V gene: TRBV6-5
D gene: TRBD2
CDR3 protein: CGAGGETQYF
CDR3 DNA: TGTGGGGCGGGAGGAGAGACCCAGTACTTC

clone size: NA
J gene: TRBJ1-4
V gene: TRBV4-1
D gene: NA
CDR3 protein: CASSLRGELLTEKLFF
CDR3 DNA: TGCGCCAGCAGCCTAAGAGGCGAATTACTCACTGAAAAACTGTTTTTT

clone size: NA
J gene: TRBJ1-5
V gene: TRBV4-2
D gene: NA
CDR3 protein: CASSQDALPASHSQPQHF
CDR3 DNA: TGTGCCAGCAGCCAAGATGCGCTGCCGGCCTCCCATAGTCAGCCCCAGCATTTT